Presented here are 28 T cell receptor beta chains from one specimen sequenced in a study of T-cell memory formation after mild COVID-19. A single record per CDR3 protein comes from TCRdb applying MiXCR to the 5' RACE reads. The data hold approximately 260,000 distinct CDR3 sequences, with roughly 17% observed a single time. The specimen was PBMCs or a T cell subset sorted from them (not recorded which). These TCRs come from a man younger than 30 who had mild COVID-19 (a few samples of this study predate the infection). Cell type and time point are not known.

V is TRBV6-1 and J is TRBJ1-1; TRBD1 might be the D (6 bases). The CDR3 runs 14 residues. V lost 6 bases and J lost 1, with 12 bases in between. CDR1 MNHNS and CDR2 SASEGT come from the germline V gene. The CDR3 region has the DNA TGTGCCAGCAGGGTCATGGGGGCGAACACTGAAGCTTTCTTT. Encoded protein: CASRVMGANTEAFF.

V and J are TRBV28 and TRBJ1-1; D is possibly TRBD1 (6 bases). Trimming took 7 bases from V and 4 from J, leaving 19 bases between them. Germline V gene sequence: CDR1 MDHEN, CDR2 SYDVKM. The CDR3 runs to 15 residues. The CDR3, as DNA: TGTGCCAGCAACCTGAATACAGGGAGGGGCACTGAAGCTTTCTTT. Translated: CASNLNTGRGTEAFF.

This clonotype has more than one count but fewer than ten. The gene calls are TRBV30 and TRBJ1-6; no firm D call. This CDR3 contains 13 residues. The germline CDR1 and CDR2 sequences are GTSNPN and SVGIG (reference sequence). V was cut by 0 bases and J by 10 bases, with 10 bases left in between. The CDR3 DNA reads TGTGCCTGGAGTGTACGTGGGGAATCACCCCTCCACTTT. This sequence encodes CAWSVRGESPLHF.

This clonotype was recorded a few times. The V and J genes are TRBV12-3 or TRBV12-4 and TRBJ2-2; 7 positions agree with TRBD2. The CDR3 extends over 15 amino acids. With 3 bases clipped from V and 3 bases from J, the junction kept 4 bases outside the gene matches. The CDR3 loop is CASSFGGGYTGELFF. As DNA, the CDR3 is TGTGCCAGCAGTTTTGGGGGGGGATACACCGGGGAGCTGTTTTTT.

This clonotype was observed at least ten times. The chain recombines TRBV5-1 with TRBJ1-1, with a tentative D call TRBD1 (6 bases). This CDR3 is 14 amino acids long. Germline V CDR1 and CDR2: SGHRS, YFSETQ. With 4 bases removed from V and 6 bases from J, the gap between germline ends came to 16 bases. The CDR3 loop reads CASSARGAISEAFF. DNA of the CDR3: TGCGCCAGCAGCGCCCGGGGGGCGATTTCTGAAGCTTTCTTT.

The gene calls are TRBV4-3 and TRBJ1-2; TRBD1 agrees at 8 bases. Germline V gene sequence: CDR1 LGHNA, CDR2 YSLEER. The V segment lost 2 bases and the J segment 5 bases; nucleotides outside the gene matches: 10. The CDR3 has 16 amino acids. CDR3 residues: CASSQYAAGGAYGYTF. In DNA form, the CDR3 reads TGCGCCAGCAGCCAATATGCGGCAGGGGGCGCGTATGGCTACACCTTC.

J is TRBJ1-5 and V is TRBV4-1; 7 bases are a match to TRBD1. This CDR3 has 18 residues. With V trimmed by 1 base and J by 4 bases, 13 bases remained unmatched. Germline loops: CDR1 MGHRA, CDR2 YSYEKL. The CDR3 spells CASSQGWYRGVPNQPQHF. The CDR3 DNA sequence: TGCGCCAGCAGCCAAGGGTGGTACAGGGGAGTCCCTAATCAGCCCCAGCATTTT.

This clonotype was observed a few times. The chain couples TRBV3-1 to TRBJ2-1, with D tentatively TRBD1 or TRBD2 (6 bases each). Germline V gene sequence: CDR1 LGHDT, CDR2 YNNKEL (reference sequence). V shed 3 bases and J shed 4 bases, with 13 bases lying between them. CDR3 size: 15 residues. In DNA, the CDR3 is TGTGCCAGCAGCCAGAGAGGGGGGTCTTACAATGAGCAGTTCTTC. It translates to CASSQRGGSYNEQFF.

V gene TRBV20-1 combines with J gene TRBJ1-6; D gene uncertain. The germline CDR1 and CDR2 sequences are DFQATT and SNEGSKA (reference sequence). The CDR3 covers 11 residues. The V end was cut by 5 bases, the J end by 7 bases, with 6 bases between. The CDR3, as DNA: TGCAGTGCTGTGGGGAATTCACCCCTCCACTTT. As protein: CSAVGNSPLHF.

V and J are TRBV6-5 and TRBJ2-2, with 7 bases identical to TRBD1. The trim removed 3 bases at V and 7 bases at J, leaving 8 bases unmatched. The CDR3 extends over 15 amino acids. The germline V gene has CDR1 MNHEY and CDR2 SVGAGI. The DNA for the CDR3 is TGTGCCAGCAGTTATACGACAGGGAAGGTCGGGGAGCTGTTTTTT. Translation gives CASSYTTGKVGELFF.

This clonotype was picked up a small number of times. The rearrangement links TRBV7-2 to TRBJ2-3; D remains unclear. Germline V gene lookup returns CDR1 SGHTA and CDR2 FQGNSA. The CDR3 sequence is 14 residues long. The V end was cut by 0 bases, the J end by 3 bases, with 7 bases between. Here the CDR3 DNA reads TGTGCCAGCAGCTTAGCCGGTTGGACAGATACGCAGTATTTT. This sequence encodes CASSLAGWTDTQYF.

This clonotype was detected a few times. V gene TRBV15 combines with J gene TRBJ2-7; TRBD1 might be the D (6 bases). CDR3 length: 14 amino acids. Germline CDR1 is LNHNV and CDR2 is YYDKDF (reference sequence). The V end was cut by 2 bases, the J end by 4 bases, with 12 bases between. The CDR3 region is CATSRPRGQYEQYV. The CDR3 region has the DNA TGTGCCACCAGCAGACCTCGAGGACAGTACGAGCAGTACGTC.

This clonotype was seen many times. The chain joins TRBV18 to TRBJ2-1, with D possibly being TRBD1 or TRBD2 (5 bases each). The CDR3 consists of 15 residues. Germline CDR1 is KGHSH and CDR2 is LQKENI. V lost 3 bases and J 12 bases, leaving 21 bases between the germline ends. DNA of the CDR3: TGTGCCAGCTCACCGGGTCCCGACGGGGCAATCGCGCAGTTCTTC. Its protein is CASSPGPDGAIAQFF.

This clonotype turned up a few times. The chain recombines TRBV12-3 or TRBV12-4 with TRBJ2-5; 9 nucleotides line up with TRBD2. The V gene end was trimmed by 0 bases and the J gene end by 2 bases; junction bases not matched to a gene: 4. The CDR3 has 16 amino acids. In DNA form, the CDR3 reads TGTGCCAGCAGTTTAGCGGGTAGCGGGAGTCAAGAGACCCAGTACTTC. This encodes CASSLAGSGSQETQYF.

V gene TRBV7-6 combines with J gene TRBJ2-5; 8 positions agree with TRBD2. With 1 base clipped from V and 5 bases from J, the junction kept 6 bases outside the gene matches. Germline CDR1 SGHVS, CDR2 FNYEAQ. CDR3 size: 15 residues. The DNA of the CDR3 is TGTGCCAGCAGCTTAGAGGCTAGCGGGCAGGAGACCCAGTACTTC. Protein product: CASSLEASGQETQYF. Filled out from reference TRBV7-6 and TRBJ2-5, the complete variable domain reads GAGVSQSPRYKVTKRGQDVALRCDPISGHVSLYWYRQALGQGPEFLTYFNYEAQQDKSGLPNDRFSAERPEGSISTLTIQRTEQRDSAMYRCASSLEASGQETQYFGPGTRLLVL.

The V and J genes are TRBV6-5 and TRBJ1-2; possibly TRBD1 for D (5 bases). The CDR3 consists of 14 residues. Germline CDR1 and CDR2: MNHEY and SVGAGI. Trimming took 2 bases from V and 14 from J, leaving 21 bases between them. In DNA, the CDR3 is TGTGCCAGCAGTTACCAGTCAGGGCCTATACCCGGTACCTTC. This translates into CASSYQSGPIPGTF.

The V and J genes are TRBV5-1 and TRBJ1-2; perhaps TRBD1 as D (5 bases). The CDR3 covers 14 residues. Germline lookup yields CDR1 SGHRS and CDR2 YFSETQ. Trimming left V 0 bases short and J 2 bases short, with 8 bases between. CDR3 amino acids: CASSLVPGNYGYTF. CDR3 sequence (DNA): TGCGCCAGCAGCTTGGTTCCAGGGAACTATGGCTACACCTTC.

In its sample, this clonotype was seen many times. The CDR3 here is CSARRERREKLFF. DNA of the CDR3: TGCAGTGCTAGAAGGGAGAGACGGGAAAAACTGTTTTTT. This chain links TRBV20-1 with TRBJ1-4; D remains unclear. The CDR3 has 13 residues. The germline V gene encodes CDR1 DFQATT and CDR2 SNEGSKA (reference sequence). The V end lost 2 bases, the J end lost 8 bases, and 12 bases lay between the germline ends.

This clonotype showed up just a few times. V gene TRBV4-2 combines with J gene TRBJ1-4; D uncertain. CDR3 length: 12 amino acids. Germline V gives CDR1 LGHNA, CDR2 YNFKEQ. The V and J ends lost 0 bases and 10 bases respectively, with 6 bases between them. The CDR3 sequence is CASSQDGRKLFF. In DNA, the CDR3 is TGTGCCAGCAGCCAAGACGGGAGAAAACTGTTTTTT.

V usage is TRBV6-6 and J usage is TRBJ1-6, with D maybe TRBD1 (5 bases). V lost 5 bases to trimming and J lost 6 bases, with 11 bases between them. The CDR3 totals 14 residues. The germline gives CDR1 MNHNY, CDR2 SVGAGI (reference sequence). The CDR3, as DNA: TGTGCCAGCAGTGGCCCAGGGACTAATTCACCCCTCCACTTT. It specifies CASSGPGTNSPLHF.

This chain joins TRBV4-2 and TRBJ2-3, with 10 bases aligning to TRBD2. The germline V gene encodes CDR1 LGHNA and CDR2 YNFKEQ. Trimming at V came to 9 bases and at J to 2 bases, leaving 8 bases not matched to a gene. The CDR3 length is 15 residues. The CDR3 protein is CASNLGLADTDTQYF. Here the CDR3 DNA reads TGTGCCAGTAATCTAGGACTAGCGGACACAGATACGCAGTATTTT.

This clonotype was counted a few times. This chain links TRBV14 with TRBJ2-2, with no clear D. This CDR3 contains 13 residues. Germline V gene data show CDR1 as SGHDN and CDR2 as FVKESK. V was pared by 2 bases and J by 3 bases, with 4 bases between. CDR3 bases: TGTGCCAGCAGCCAAAGGTACACCGGGGAGCTGTTTTTT. It encodes CASSQRYTGELFF.

The J gene is TRBJ2-7, the V gene TRBV6-2 or TRBV6-3; D possibly corresponds to TRBD2 (5 bases). The CDR3 is 14 residues long. Trimming removed 1 base from V and 5 bases from J, with 12 bases in between. Germline V lookup: CDR1 MNHEY, CDR2 SVGEGT. Written as DNA, the CDR3 is TGTGCCAGCAGTTACTGGAACATCGGGGACGAGCAGTACTTC. It encodes CASSYWNIGDEQYF.

This clonotype was seen only a few times. The chain employs TRBV21-1 and TRBJ1-6; the D segment call TRBD1 is taken from the table without a DNA check. TRBV21-1 is assigned pseudogene status. The CDR3 length is 16 residues. CDR3 sequence: CASSGNRESYNSPLHF. CDR3 nucleotide sequence: TGTGCCAGCAGCGGGAACAGGGAATCCTATAATTCACCCCTCCACTTT.

This clonotype occurred a few times. This chain connects TRBV7-2 to TRBJ1-1; D ambiguous. Trimming shortened V by 4 bases and J by 2 bases, and 8 bases separated the two germline ends. The CDR3 has 13 amino acids. Germline V gives CDR1 SGHTA, CDR2 FQGNSA. CDR3 region: CASSSNLNTEAFF. The DNA of the CDR3 is TGTGCCAGCAGCTCAAACCTAAACACTGAAGCTTTCTTT.

This clonotype was seen more than once but under ten times. The rearrangement links TRBV4-3 to TRBJ1-2; unclear D gene. The V gene lost 0 bases and the J gene lost 4 bases, with 12 bases spanning the gap. CDR3 length equals 15 residues. The germline gives CDR1 LGHNA, CDR2 YSLEER. CDR3 coding DNA: TGCGCCAGCAGCCAAGATTTTTGGGTTCGCTATGGCTACACCTTC. Its translation is CASSQDFWVRYGYTF.

This chain uses TRBV7-2 with TRBJ2-2; D is ambiguous. Trimming stripped 1 base from V and 7 bases from J, with 7 bases between. Germline-derived CDR1 and CDR2 are SGHTA and FQGNSA. The CDR3 covers 13 residues. The CDR3 nucleotides are TGTGCCAGCAGCTTAGTTTTTCACGGGGAGCTGTTTTTT. Amino acid sequence: CASSLVFHGELFF.

This clonotype showed up many times. The chain has TRBV7-3 and TRBJ2-2, with D perhaps matching TRBD1 or TRBD2 (5 bases each). Germline CDR1 reads SGHTA; CDR2 reads FQGTGA. The CDR3 has 15 amino acids. V was shortened by 4 bases and J by 6 bases, with 15 bases between the two germline ends. CDR3 bases: TGTGCCAGCAGCTCCACGGTGGGGACGGCCGGGGAGCTGTTTTTT. This codes for CASSSTVGTAGELFF.